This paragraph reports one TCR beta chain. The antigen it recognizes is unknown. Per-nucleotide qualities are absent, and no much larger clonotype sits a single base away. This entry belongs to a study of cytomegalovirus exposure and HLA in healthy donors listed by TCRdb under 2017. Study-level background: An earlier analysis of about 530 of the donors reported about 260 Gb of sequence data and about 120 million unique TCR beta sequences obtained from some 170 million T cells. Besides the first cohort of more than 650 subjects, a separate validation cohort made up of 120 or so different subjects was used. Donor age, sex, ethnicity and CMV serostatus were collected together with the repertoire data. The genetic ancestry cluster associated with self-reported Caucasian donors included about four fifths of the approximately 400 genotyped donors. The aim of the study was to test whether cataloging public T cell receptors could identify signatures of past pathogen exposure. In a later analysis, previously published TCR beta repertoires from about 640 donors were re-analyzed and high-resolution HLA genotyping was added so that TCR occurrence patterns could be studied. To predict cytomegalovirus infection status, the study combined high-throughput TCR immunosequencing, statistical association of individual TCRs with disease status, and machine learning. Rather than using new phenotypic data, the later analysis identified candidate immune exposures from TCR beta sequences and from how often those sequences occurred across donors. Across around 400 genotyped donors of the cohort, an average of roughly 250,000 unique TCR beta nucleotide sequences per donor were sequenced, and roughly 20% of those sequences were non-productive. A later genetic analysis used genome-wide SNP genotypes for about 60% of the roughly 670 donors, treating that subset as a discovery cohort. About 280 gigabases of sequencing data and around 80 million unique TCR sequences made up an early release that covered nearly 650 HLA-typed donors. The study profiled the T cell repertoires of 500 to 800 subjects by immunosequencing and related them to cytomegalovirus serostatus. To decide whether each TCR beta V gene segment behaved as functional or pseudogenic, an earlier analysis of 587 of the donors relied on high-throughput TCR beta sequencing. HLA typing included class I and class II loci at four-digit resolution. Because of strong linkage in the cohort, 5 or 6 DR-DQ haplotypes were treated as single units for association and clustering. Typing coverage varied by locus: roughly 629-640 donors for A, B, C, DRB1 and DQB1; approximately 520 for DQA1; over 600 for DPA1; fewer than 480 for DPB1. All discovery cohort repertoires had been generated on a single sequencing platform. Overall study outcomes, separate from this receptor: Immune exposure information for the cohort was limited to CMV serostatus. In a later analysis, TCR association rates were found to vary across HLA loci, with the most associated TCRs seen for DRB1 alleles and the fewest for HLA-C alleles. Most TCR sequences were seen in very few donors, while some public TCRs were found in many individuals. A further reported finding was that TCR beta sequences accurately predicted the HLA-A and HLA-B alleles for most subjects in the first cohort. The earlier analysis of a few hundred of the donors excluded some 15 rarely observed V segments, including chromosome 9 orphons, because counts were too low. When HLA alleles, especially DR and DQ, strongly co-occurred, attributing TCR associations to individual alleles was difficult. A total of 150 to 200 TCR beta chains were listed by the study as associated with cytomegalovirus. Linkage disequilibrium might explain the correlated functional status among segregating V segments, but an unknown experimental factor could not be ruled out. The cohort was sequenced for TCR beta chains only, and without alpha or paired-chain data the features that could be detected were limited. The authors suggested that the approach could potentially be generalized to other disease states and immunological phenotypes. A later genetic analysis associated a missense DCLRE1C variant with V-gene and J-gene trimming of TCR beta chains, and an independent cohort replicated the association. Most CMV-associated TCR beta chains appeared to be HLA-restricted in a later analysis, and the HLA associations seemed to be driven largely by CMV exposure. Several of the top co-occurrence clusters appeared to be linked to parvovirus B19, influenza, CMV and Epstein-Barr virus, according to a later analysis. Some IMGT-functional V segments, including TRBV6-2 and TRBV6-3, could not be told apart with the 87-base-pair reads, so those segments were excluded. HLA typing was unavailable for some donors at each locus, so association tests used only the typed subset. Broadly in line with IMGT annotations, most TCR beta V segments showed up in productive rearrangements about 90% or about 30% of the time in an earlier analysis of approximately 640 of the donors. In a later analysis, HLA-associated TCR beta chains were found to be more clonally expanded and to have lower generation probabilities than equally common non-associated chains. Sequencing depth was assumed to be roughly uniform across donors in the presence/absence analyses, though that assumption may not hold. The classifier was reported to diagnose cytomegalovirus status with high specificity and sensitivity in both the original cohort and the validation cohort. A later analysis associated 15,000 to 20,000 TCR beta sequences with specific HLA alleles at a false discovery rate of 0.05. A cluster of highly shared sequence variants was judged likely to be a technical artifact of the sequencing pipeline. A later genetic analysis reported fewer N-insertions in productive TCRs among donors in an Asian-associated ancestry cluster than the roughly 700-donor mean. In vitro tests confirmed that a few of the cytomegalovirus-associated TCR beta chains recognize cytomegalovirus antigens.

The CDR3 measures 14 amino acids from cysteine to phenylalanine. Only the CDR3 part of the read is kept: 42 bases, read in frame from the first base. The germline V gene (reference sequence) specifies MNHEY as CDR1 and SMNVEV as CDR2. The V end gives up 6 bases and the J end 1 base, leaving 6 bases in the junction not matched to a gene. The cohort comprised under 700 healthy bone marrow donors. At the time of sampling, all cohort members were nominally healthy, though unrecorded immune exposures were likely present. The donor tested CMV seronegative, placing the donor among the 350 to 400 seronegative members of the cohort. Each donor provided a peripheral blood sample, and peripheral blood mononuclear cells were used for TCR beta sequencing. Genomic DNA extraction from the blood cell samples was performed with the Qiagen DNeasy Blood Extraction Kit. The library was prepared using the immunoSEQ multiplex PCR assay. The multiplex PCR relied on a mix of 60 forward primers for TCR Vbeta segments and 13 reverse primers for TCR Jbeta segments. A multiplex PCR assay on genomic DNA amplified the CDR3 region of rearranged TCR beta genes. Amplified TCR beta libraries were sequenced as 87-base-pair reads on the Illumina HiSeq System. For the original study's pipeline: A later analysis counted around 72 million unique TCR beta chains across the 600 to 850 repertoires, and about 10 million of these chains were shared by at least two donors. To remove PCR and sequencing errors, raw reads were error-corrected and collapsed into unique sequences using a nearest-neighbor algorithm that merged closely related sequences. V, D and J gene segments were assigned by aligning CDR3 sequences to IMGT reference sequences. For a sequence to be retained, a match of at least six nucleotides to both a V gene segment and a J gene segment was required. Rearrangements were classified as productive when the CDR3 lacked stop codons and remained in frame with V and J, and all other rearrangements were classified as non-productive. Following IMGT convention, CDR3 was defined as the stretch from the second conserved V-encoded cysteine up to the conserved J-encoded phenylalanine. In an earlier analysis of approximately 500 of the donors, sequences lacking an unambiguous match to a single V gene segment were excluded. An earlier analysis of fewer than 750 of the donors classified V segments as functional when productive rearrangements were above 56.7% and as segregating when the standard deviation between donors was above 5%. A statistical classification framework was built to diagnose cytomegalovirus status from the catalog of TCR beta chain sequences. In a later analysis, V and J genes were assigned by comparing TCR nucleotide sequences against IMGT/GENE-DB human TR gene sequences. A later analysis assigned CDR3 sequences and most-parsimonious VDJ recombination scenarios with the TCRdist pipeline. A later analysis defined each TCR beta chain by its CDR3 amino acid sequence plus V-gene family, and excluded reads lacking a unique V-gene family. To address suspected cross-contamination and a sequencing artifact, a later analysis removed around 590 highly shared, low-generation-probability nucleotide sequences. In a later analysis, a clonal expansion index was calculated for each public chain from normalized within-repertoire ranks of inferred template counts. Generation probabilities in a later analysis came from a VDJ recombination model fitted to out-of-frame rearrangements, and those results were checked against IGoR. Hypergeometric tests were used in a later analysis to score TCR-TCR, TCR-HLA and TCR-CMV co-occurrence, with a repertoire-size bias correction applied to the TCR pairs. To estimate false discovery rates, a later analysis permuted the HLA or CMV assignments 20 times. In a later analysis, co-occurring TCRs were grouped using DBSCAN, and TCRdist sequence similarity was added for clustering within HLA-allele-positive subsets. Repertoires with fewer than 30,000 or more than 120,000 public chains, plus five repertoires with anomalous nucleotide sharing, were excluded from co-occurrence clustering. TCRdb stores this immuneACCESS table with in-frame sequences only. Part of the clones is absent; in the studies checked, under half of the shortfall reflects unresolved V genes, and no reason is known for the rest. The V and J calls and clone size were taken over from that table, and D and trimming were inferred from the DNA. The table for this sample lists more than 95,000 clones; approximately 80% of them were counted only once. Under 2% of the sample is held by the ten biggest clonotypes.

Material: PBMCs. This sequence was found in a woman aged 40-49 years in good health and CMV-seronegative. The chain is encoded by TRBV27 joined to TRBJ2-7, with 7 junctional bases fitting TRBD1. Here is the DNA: TGTGCCAGCAGGGACAGGTGGCTTTCCTACGAGCAGTACTTC. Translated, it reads CASRDRWLSYEQYF.